Each of the 11 T cell receptor beta chains below was sequenced from the same sample in a study of TIL therapy for anti-PD-1-resistant metastatic lung cancer. The immunoSEQ assay was v3. The table came from immunoSEQ multiplex PCR; TCRdb's copy has only in-frame clones and leaves some out. The repertoire includes approximately 53,000 clones, 70% to 85% of them detected once, and 4.8% sits in the top ten. The time point here: pre-treatment sample, taken before nivolumab and TIL therapy. Source: blood, taken at baseline. The receptors were gathered from a woman between 30 and 80 years old with non-small cell lung cancer.

This sequence joins TRBV6-4 and TRBJ1-1, with TRBD1 matching 8 bases. V was clipped by 5 bases and J by 1 base; unmatched bases: 3. The CDR3 length is 14 residues. Germline values: CDR1 MRHNA, CDR2 SNTAGT. The chain's CDR3 is CASSPGGRNTEAFF. CDR3 coding DNA: TGTGCCAGCAGTCCAGGGGGCCGGAACACTGAAGCTTTCTTT.

A single count supports this clone. V is TRBV18 and J is TRBJ1-1; no reliable D call. The CDR3 extends over 12 amino acids. V gave up 2 bases and J gave up 9 bases, with 10 bases separating them. Germline V lookup: CDR1 KGHSH, CDR2 LQKENI. The CDR3 sequence: CASSPEDPKAFF. In DNA form, the CDR3 reads TGTGCCAGCTCACCAGAGGACCCGAAAGCTTTCTTT.

The gene calls are TRBV29-1 and TRBJ2-2; TRBD1 aligns across 8 bases. Germline V gene data show CDR1 as SQVTM and CDR2 as ANQGSEA. With 3 bases clipped from V and 3 bases from J, the junction kept 0 bases outside the gene matches. This CDR3 is 13 amino acids long. CDR3 DNA sequence: TGCAGCGTTGACAGGGGGCACACCGGGGAGCTGTTTTTT. Protein: CSVDRGHTGELFF.

The chain joins TRBV12-2 to TRBJ1-4; no check of the table's D call, TRBD1, against the DNA was made. TRBV12-2 is a pseudogene. CDR3 length: 18 residues. DNA for the CDR3: TGTGCAAGTCGAAAACCCCTCAGTCTCAGGGCTCCTAATGAAAAACTGTTTTTT. Translating it yields CASRKPLSLRAPNEKLFF.

The gene calls are TRBV19 and TRBJ2-1; 8 positions match TRBD2. The CDR3 has 17 amino acids. The germline V gene encodes CDR1 LNHDA and CDR2 SQIVND (reference sequence). With 3 bases clipped from V and 0 bases from J, the junction kept 7 bases outside the gene matches. The CDR3 DNA reads TGTGCCAGTAGTATCTACACTAGCGGAGGCTCCTACAATGAGCAGTTCTTC. Protein: CASSIYTSGGSYNEQFF.

The chain employs TRBV27 and TRBJ2-6, with D hard to call. Germline loops: CDR1 MNHEY, CDR2 SMNVEV (reference sequence). V gave up 7 bases and J gave up 0 bases, with 10 bases separating them. CDR3 length: 15 amino acids. This CDR3 is CASTDQISGANVLTF. The CDR3, as DNA: TGTGCCAGCACCGATCAGATCTCTGGGGCCAACGTCCTGACTTTC. Together with reference TRBV27 and TRBJ2-6, the CDR3 gives the full variable domain: EAQVTQNPRYLITVTGKKLTVTCSQNMNHEYMSWYRQDPGLGLRQIYYSMNVEVTDKGDVPEGYKVSRKEKRNFPLILESPSPNQTSLYFCASTDQISGANVLTFGAGSRLTVL.

V is TRBV10-3 and J is TRBJ1-2; tentative D call: TRBD1 (5 bases). The germline V gene has CDR1 ENHRY and CDR2 SYGVKD. The CDR3 has 13 residues. V was clipped by 10 bases and J by 2 bases, with 14 bases between them. CDR3 nucleotide sequence: TGTGCCACTCGGGGCGATAACAACTATGGCTACACCTTC. It codes for CATRGDNNYGYTF.

The chain is built from TRBV18 and TRBJ2-3, with unresolved D. Germline lookup yields CDR1 KGHSH and CDR2 LQKENI. The V and J ends lost 0 bases and 1 base respectively, with 8 bases between them. CDR3 size: 15 residues. This chain's CDR3 is CASSPPVGGTDTQYF. CDR3 DNA: TGTGCCAGCTCACCACCGGTGGGCGGCACAGATACGCAGTATTTT.

The chain combines TRBV9 with TRBJ1-2; possible D gene TRBD1, 6 bases. Trimming took off 2 bases at V and 6 bases at J, with 20 bases between the two ends. This CDR3 has 16 residues. Per the germline V gene, CDR1 is SGDLS and CDR2 is YYNGEE. The CDR3 DNA reads as TGTGCCAGCAGCGTCAGTCGGGGGCCCCGGATGGATGGCTACACCTTC. It codes for CASSVSRGPRMDGYTF.

The J gene is TRBJ2-7, the V gene TRBV4-1; 11 positions agree with TRBD2. V trimming: 2 bases; J trimming: 4 bases; junction bases outside the gene matches: 7. The CDR3 is 16 residues long. CDR1 is MGHRA and CDR2 is YSYEKL in the germline V gene. CDR3 amino acids: CASSQYPTSGRYEQYF. The CDR3 coding sequence is TGCGCCAGCAGCCAATACCCAACTAGCGGGAGATACGAGCAGTACTTC.

This chain joins TRBV6-5 and TRBJ2-5, with TRBD1 identical over 7 bases. Germline V CDR1 and CDR2: MNHEY, SVGAGI. CDR3 length equals 15 residues. Germline trimming cut 0 bases from V and 5 bases from J; bases unmatched to any gene: 6. The CDR3 sequence is CASSYSRGLGETQYF. CDR3 DNA sequence: TGTGCCAGCAGTTACTCGAGGGGGCTTGGGGAGACCCAGTACTTC.